Described below is a single T cell receptor beta chain sequence and its context. The antigen is not known. This CDR3 region has 12 residues. Germline V gene sequence: CDR1 MNHNS, CDR2 SASEGT. Trimming at V came to 7 bases and at J to 5 bases, leaving 3 bases not matched to a gene. Amplification used 60 Vbeta primers and 13 Jbeta primers. In the source study's methods: Some 11 million of the roughly 80 million unique TCR beta chains counted in a later analysis were shared. TCRdb keeps only in-frame clones here, not all; method: immunoSEQ multiplex PCR. The V and J calls and clone size are taken from that table; D and trimming were inferred from the DNA. The table has about 160,000 clones, just over 75% seen once; the top ten hold about 1.4%. Healthy people donating bone marrow made up the donors. This specimen comes from a study of cytomegalovirus exposure and HLA in healthy donors. Whole-study results and caveats: Around 18,000 TCR beta sequences were associated with HLA alleles at 0.05 false discovery rate in a later analysis.

Material for sequencing was PBMCs. This sequence joins TRBV6-1 and TRBJ1-1, with 8 bases that match TRBD1. The receptor was isolated from a man aged 40-49 years in good health and CMV-seronegative. CDR3 region: CASTTGGTEAFF. The CDR3 DNA sequence: TGTGCCAGCACTACAGGGGGGACTGAAGCTTTCTTT.